This TCR beta chain originates from a study of blood T cell repertoires in COVID-19. This clone was seen only once. Assay used: immunoSEQ multiplex PCR; TCRdb lists only in-frame clones, some missing. The data contain 250,000 or so clones, roughly 81% of them singletons. Source material: peripheral blood. This sequence was found in a man between 45 and 60 years old with acute or convalescent COVID-19.

The CDR3 DNA sequence: TGCAGCGTTGAAGGGACAGCCAACTCCTACGAGCAGTACTTC. Encoded protein: CSVEGTANSYEQYF. The rearrangement uses TRBV29-1 and TRBJ2-7; TRBD1 is a possible D gene (6 bases). The CDR3 has 14 residues. The germline V gene has CDR1 SQVTM and CDR2 ANQGSEA. The ends were cut back, 1 base at V and 0 bases at J, with 10 bases in the middle.